Here is one T cell receptor (beta chain) with its context. This PCR relied on a set of 60 Vbeta primers and 13 Jbeta primers. Clones were read by immunoSEQ multiplex PCR, and TCRdb kept only the in-frame ones, dropping some. There are 150,000 to 200,000 clones in the sample; roughly 80% occur only once, and around 0.24% lies in the top ten. This sample is part of a study of cytomegalovirus exposure and HLA in healthy donors. This TCR was recovered from a boy aged 5-17 years in good health and CMV-seronegative. Material: PBMCs.

The CDR3 is CASSEEGSPNEKLFF. The CDR3 region has the DNA TGCGCCAGCAGCGAGGAGGGCTCCCCCAATGAAAAACTGTTTTTT. The chain recombines TRBV5-1 with TRBJ1-4; D not certain. The V and J ends lost 4 bases and 5 bases respectively, with 15 bases between them. The CDR3 contains 15 residues. The V gene's germline CDR1 is SGHRS and CDR2 YFSETQ.